These 12 T cell receptor beta chains came from one sample sequenced in a study of control samples from healthy donors and cancer patients. Repertoires were generated with immunoSEQ multiplex PCR, while TCRdb's copy carries only in-frame clones and drops some. Here the sample spans about 170,000 clones, just over 85% being singletons. What was sequenced was blood. Every receptor here comes from a woman under 40 in good health.

This clone was counted between two and nine times. The chain employs TRBV13 and TRBJ1-6; TRBD1 aligns across 9 bases. The CDR3 sequence is 15 residues long. Germline-derived CDR1 and CDR2 are PRHDT and FYEKMQ (reference sequence). The J segment lost 14 bases and the V segment lost 4 bases, leaving 12 bases of the junction unmatched. The CDR3 nucleotides read TGTGCCAGCAGCTCCGGGCGGGACAGGGCTCTTGCCCTCCACTTT. Protein sequence: CASSSGRDRALALHF.

This chain uses TRBV5-4 with TRBJ2-1; TRBD2 matches 7 bases. V shed 3 bases, J shed 4 bases, and the junction held 7 bases outside the gene matches. The germline CDR1 and CDR2 sequences are SGHNT and YYREEE (reference sequence). CDR3 length: 15 residues. CDR3 loop: CASSSPSGTYNEQFF. The CDR3 nucleotides are TGTGCCAGCAGCTCCCCGAGCGGGACGTACAATGAGCAGTTCTTC.

The rearrangement joins TRBV30 to TRBJ1-5; D remains unclear. Germline assignment: CDR1 GTSNPN and CDR2 SVGIG (reference sequence). The CDR3 loop spans 14 amino acids. Between the trimmed V and J ends, which lost 0 bases and 1 base, there was a span of 7 bases. The CDR3: CAWSVEGSNQPQHF. The DNA of the CDR3 is TGTGCCTGGAGTGTAGAGGGCAGCAATCAGCCCCAGCATTTT.

The V call is TRBV5-1, the J call TRBJ2-2; D gene ambiguous. V dropped 1 base and J dropped 2 bases, with 9 bases sitting between them. The CDR3 is 15 residues long. CDR1 is SGHRS, CDR2 YFSETQ, per germline. In DNA form, the CDR3 reads TGCGCCAGCAGCTTGACAGCTGGAAACACCGGGGAGCTGTTTTTT. It yields the protein CASSLTAGNTGELFF.

The chain couples TRBV24-1 to TRBJ2-1, with a tentative D call TRBD2 (6 bases). CDR3 size: 13 residues. Between the trimmed V and J ends, which lost 9 bases and 0 bases, there was a span of 8 bases. From germline, CDR1 is KGHDR and CDR2 SFDVKD. This CDR3 reads CATGGISYNEQFF. The CDR3 nucleotides read TGTGCCACCGGGGGGATCTCCTACAATGAGCAGTTCTTC.

This rearrangement joins TRBV28 to TRBJ2-1; the match to TRBD2 covers 13 bases. The CDR3 spans 16 residues. After removal of 5 bases from V and 7 bases from J, the junction contained 8 bases not matched to a gene. Looked up from germline, CDR1 is MDHEN and CDR2 is SYDVKM. This chain's CDR3 is CASSNRLAGGNNEQFF. CDR3 nucleotides: TGTGCCAGCAGTAATCGACTAGCGGGAGGTAATAATGAGCAGTTCTTC.

This clone was recorded once. The chain is built from TRBV7-8 and TRBJ2-7; weak D call: TRBD1 (5 bases). V was cut by 3 bases and J by 2 bases, with 8 bases left in between. The germline gives CDR1 SGHVS, CDR2 FQNEAQ. This CDR3 comprises 13 residues. CDR3 sequence: CASSFLGAYEQYF. The CDR3 nucleotides are TGTGCCAGCAGCTTTTTAGGGGCCTACGAGCAGTACTTC.

Ten or more counts support this clone. A junction end diverges from the germline sequence, so it may reflect a read error. The V and J genes are TRBV5-5 and TRBJ1-1, with TRBD1 matching over 7 bases. The CDR3 totals 16 residues. The germline V gene encodes CDR1 SGHKS and CDR2 YYEKEE (reference sequence). In DNA form, the CDR3 reads TGTGCCAGCAAACTACCCCCGTCGACAGGGAACGCTGAAGCTTTCTTT. It translates to CASKLPPSTGNAEAFF.

The chain employs TRBV6-1 and TRBJ2-2; D call uncertain. V gave up 1 base and J gave up 4 bases, with 4 bases separating them. In germline, CDR1 is MNHNS, CDR2 SASEGT. CDR3 length: 13 residues. This CDR3 is CASSEGATGELFF. DNA for the CDR3: TGTGCCAGCAGTGAAGGGGCCACCGGGGAGCTGTTTTTT.

The rearrangement uses TRBV5-4 and TRBJ1-2, with 8 positions matching TRBD1. The V gene's germline CDR1 is SGHNT and CDR2 YYREEE (reference sequence). With V trimmed by 4 bases and J by 4 bases, 12 bases remained unmatched. The CDR3 sequence is 16 residues long. The CDR3 nucleotides read TGTGCCAGCAGCCCTACCCTGGACAGGGATCCCTATGGCTACACCTTC. Protein product: CASSPTLDRDPYGYTF.

The chain carries TRBV12-3 or TRBV12-4 and TRBJ2-7, with D perhaps matching TRBD2 (6 bases). V lost 6 bases and J 4 bases, leaving 13 bases between the germline ends. This CDR3 region has 13 residues. The CDR3 loop reads CASSRWRGYEQYF. Written as DNA, the CDR3 is TGTGCCAGCAGCCGATGGAGGGGATACGAGCAGTACTTC.

The chain has TRBV6-1 and TRBJ1-1; D gene unclear. The germline CDR1 and CDR2 sequences are MNHNS and SASEGT. There are 14 residues in the CDR3. The germline V and J ends were trimmed by 1 base and 10 bases, with 16 bases remaining between them. The CDR3, as DNA: TGTGCCAGCAGTGAAGGCCTTTACTGGAGTGTAGCTTTCTTT. It is translated as CASSEGLYWSVAFF.